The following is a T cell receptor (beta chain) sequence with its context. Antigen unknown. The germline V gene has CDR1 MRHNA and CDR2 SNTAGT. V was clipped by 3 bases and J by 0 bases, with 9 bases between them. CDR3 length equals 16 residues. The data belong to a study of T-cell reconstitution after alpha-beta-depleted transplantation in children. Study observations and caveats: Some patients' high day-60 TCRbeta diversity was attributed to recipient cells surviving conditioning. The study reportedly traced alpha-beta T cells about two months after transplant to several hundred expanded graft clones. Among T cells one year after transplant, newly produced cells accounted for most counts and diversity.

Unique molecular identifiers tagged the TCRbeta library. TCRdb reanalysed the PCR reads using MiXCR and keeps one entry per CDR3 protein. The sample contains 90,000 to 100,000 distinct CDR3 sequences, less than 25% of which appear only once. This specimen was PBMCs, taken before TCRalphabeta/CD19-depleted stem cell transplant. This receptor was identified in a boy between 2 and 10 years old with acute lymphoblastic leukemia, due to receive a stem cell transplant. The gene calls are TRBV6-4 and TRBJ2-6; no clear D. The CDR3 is CASSESVSSGANVLTF. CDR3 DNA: TGTGCCAGCAGTGAGTCGGTTTCCTCTGGGGCCAACGTCCTGACTTTC.